This record concerns one T cell receptor (beta chain) sequence. The data originate from a study of control samples from healthy donors and cancer patients. Here immunoSEQ multiplex PCR was the method, and the copy in TCRdb shows in-frame clones only, minus some. The table has about 110,000 clones, approximately 89% seen once. Sequenced material: blood. The sequence came from a woman under 30 in good health.

The CDR3 here is CATSRGYNSPLHF. In nucleotides, the CDR3 is TGTGCCACCAGCAGGGGATATAATTCACCCCTCCACTTT. The rearrangement links TRBV15 to TRBJ1-6; D not resolved. The germline V gene has CDR1 LNHNV and CDR2 YYDKDF (reference sequence). The CDR3 is 13 residues long. V was shortened by 3 bases and J by 4 bases, with 4 bases between the two germline ends.